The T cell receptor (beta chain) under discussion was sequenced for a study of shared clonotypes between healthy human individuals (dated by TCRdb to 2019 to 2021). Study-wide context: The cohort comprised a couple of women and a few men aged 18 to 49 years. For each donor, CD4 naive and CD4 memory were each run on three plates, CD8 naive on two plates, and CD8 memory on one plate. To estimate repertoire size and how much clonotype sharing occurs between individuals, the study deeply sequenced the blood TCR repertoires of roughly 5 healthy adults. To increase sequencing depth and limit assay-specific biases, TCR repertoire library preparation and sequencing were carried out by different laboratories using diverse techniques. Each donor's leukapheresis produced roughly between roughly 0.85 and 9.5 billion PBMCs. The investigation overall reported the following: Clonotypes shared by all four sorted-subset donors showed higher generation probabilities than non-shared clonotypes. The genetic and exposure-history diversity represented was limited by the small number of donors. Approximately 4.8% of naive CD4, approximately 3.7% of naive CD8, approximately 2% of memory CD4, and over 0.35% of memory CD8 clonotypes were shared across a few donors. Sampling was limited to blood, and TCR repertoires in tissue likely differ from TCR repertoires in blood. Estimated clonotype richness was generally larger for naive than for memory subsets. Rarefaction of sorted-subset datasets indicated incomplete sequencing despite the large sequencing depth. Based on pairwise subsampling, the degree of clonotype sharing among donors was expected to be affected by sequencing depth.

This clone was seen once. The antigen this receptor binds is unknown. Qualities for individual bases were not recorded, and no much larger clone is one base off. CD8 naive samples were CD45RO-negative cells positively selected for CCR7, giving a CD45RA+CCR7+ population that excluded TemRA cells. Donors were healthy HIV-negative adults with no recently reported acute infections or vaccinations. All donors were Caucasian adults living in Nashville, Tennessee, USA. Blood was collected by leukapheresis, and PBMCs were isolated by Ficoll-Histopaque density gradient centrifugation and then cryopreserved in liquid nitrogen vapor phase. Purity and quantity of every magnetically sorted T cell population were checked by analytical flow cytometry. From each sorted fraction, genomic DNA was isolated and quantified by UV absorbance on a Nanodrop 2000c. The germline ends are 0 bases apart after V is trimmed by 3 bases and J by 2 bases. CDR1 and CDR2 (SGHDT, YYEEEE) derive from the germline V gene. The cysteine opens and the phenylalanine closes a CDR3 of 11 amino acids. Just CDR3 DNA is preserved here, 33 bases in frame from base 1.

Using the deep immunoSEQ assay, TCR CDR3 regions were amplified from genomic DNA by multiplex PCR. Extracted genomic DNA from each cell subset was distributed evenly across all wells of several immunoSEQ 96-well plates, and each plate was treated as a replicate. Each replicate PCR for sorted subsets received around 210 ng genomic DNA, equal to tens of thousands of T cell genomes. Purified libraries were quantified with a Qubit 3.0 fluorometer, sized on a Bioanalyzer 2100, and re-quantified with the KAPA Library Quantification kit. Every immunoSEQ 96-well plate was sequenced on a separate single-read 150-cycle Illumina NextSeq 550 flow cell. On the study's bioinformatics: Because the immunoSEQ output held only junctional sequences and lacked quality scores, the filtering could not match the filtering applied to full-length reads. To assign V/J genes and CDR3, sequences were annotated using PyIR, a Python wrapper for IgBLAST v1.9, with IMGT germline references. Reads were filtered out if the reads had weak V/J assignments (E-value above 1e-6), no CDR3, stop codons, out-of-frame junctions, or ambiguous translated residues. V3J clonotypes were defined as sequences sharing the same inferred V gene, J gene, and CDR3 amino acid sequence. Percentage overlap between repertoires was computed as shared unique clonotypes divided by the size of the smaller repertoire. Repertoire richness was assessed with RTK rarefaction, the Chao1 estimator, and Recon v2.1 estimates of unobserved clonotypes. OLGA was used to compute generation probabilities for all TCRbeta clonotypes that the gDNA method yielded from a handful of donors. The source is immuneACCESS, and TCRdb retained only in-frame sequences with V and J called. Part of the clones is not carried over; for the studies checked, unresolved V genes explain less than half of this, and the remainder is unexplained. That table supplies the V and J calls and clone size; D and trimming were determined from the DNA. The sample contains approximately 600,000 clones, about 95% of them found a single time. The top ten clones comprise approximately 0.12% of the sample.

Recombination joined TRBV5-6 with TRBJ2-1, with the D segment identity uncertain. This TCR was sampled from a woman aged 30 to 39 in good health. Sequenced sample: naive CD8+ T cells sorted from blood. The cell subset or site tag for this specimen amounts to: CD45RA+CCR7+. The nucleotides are TGTGCCAGCAGCTCCTACAATGAGCAGTTCTTC. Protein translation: CASSSYNEQFF. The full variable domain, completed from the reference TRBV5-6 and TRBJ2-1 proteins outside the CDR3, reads DAGVTQSPTHLIKTRGQQVTLRCSPKSGHDTVSWYQQALGQGPQFIFQYYEEEERQRGNFPDRFSGHQFPNYSSELNVNALLLGDSALYLCASSSYNEQFFGPGTRLTVL.